This is a list of T cell receptor beta chains from one sample in a study of cytomegalovirus exposure and HLA in healthy donors. TCRdb keeps only in-frame clones here, not all; method: immunoSEQ multiplex PCR. The repertoire holds 75,000 to 80,000 clones, with roughly 70% as singletons. The sample consisted of PBMCs. These receptors were obtained from a man aged 60 to 75 in good health and CMV-seropositive. CDR3s include the opening cysteine and the closing phenylalanine or tryptophan. A D gene is named only where the DNA matches it firmly. Size values are once, few and many counts, or a class for expanded clones, and some rows have none.

J gene	clone size	V gene	CDR3 length	D gene	CDR3 DNA	CDR3 protein
TRBJ1-5	NA	TRBV7-2	14	TRBD1	TGTGCCAGCAGCCAACAGGGGGCCTACCAGCCCCAGCATTTT	CASSQQGAYQPQHF
TRBJ2-7	NA	TRBV7-9	14	NA	TGTGCCAGCAGCGGACAGGGAGGGAACTACGAGCAGTACTTC	CASSGQGGNYEQYF
TRBJ1-4	once	TRBV28	12	NA	TGTGCCAGCAGTTCAGGGAAGTCGGAACTGTTTTTT	CASSSGKSELFF
TRBJ2-5	NA	TRBV9	15	TRBD2	TGTGCCAGCAGTCGGGGACTAGCGACGCAAGAGACCCAGTACTTC	CASSRGLATQETQYF
TRBJ2-7	NA	TRBV7-2	14	TRBD2	TGTGCCAGCAGTTATACTAGCGGGAGGGGAGAGCAGTACTTC	CASSYTSGRGEQYF
TRBJ2-3	few	TRBV5-1	13	NA	TGCGCCAGCACCTACAGGGACACAGATACGCAGTATTTT	CASTYRDTDTQYF
TRBJ1-1	few	TRBV6-5	14	NA	TGTGCCAGCAGTTTGGGCACCCTGCGCACTGAAGCTTTCTTT	CASSLGTLRTEAFF
TRBJ1-5	NA	TRBV28	15	NA	TGTGCCAGCAGTTTTGCCAGGGGCCCCCAGGGGCCCCAGCATTTT	CASSFARGPQGPQHF
TRBJ1-3	few	TRBV30	11	NA	TGTGCCTGGAGAGGAGAGATCGAAATATATTTT	CAWRGEIEIYF
TRBJ2-7	NA	TRBV11-2	14	NA	TGTGCCAGCACCCAATCCCCGGGGTCCTACGAGCAGTACTTC	CASTQSPGSYEQYF
TRBJ1-2	NA	TRBV5-1	14	TRBD1	TGCGCCAGCAGCTCGGTGACAGGGAACTATGGCTACACCTTC	CASSSVTGNYGYTF
TRBJ2-2	few	TRBV7-8	17	TRBD2	TGTGCCAGCAGCTTACTAGCGGCCCTATCGAACACCGGGGAGCTGTTTTTT	CASSLLAALSNTGELFF
TRBJ2-5	once	TRBV4-1	15	NA	TGCGCCAGCAGCCAAGGGCCCCAGCGGCAAGAGACCCAGTACTTC	CASSQGPQRQETQYF
TRBJ2-3	NA	TRBV19	13	TRBD2	TGTGCCAGTAGTACCGGACTAGCGGATACGCAGTATTTT	CASSTGLADTQYF
TRBJ2-3	NA	TRBV6-5	14	NA	TGTGCCAGCTCCCTTCAACTAGCAACAGATACGCAGTATTTT	CASSLQLATDTQYF
TRBJ2-1	NA	TRBV2	12	TRBD2	TGTGCCAGCAGTGAAGGCGGGAGTGAGCAGTTCTTC	CASSEGGSEQFF
TRBJ2-1	NA	TRBV5-6	14	TRBD2	TGTGCCAGCAGCTTAGGAGCGGGATGGGAGGAGCAGTTCTTC	CASSLGAGWEEQFF
TRBJ2-1	NA	TRBV4-1	14	TRBD2	TGCGCCAGCAGCCCTCTAGCGGGTAGCAATGAGCAGTTCTTC	CASSPLAGSNEQFF
TRBJ2-2	NA	TRBV9	15	NA	TGTGCCAGCAGCGTAGTTGGGGCCGGAACCGGGGAGCTGTTTTTT	CASSVVGAGTGELFF
TRBJ1-1	NA	TRBV27	16	TRBD1	TGTGCCAGCAGTTTCCTTGGACAGGGCGGGAACACTGAAGCTTTCTTT	CASSFLGQGGNTEAFF
TRBJ2-7	NA	TRBV19	15	NA	TGTGCCAGTAGTAAGGGAGACGGAGGGAGTTACGAGCAGTACTTC	CASSKGDGGSYEQYF
TRBJ2-7	NA	TRBV5-4	15	TRBD1	TGTGCCAGCAGCTTAGCCCCGGACAGGGAACGGGAGCAGTACTTC	CASSLAPDREREQYF
TRBJ2-5	NA	TRBV30	14	TRBD2	TGTGCCTCCAAGCGGGGGGCTTTTCAAGAGACCCAGTACTTC	CASKRGAFQETQYF
TRBJ1-1	NA	TRBV28	14	TRBD1	TGTGCCAGCAGTTTACAGGGGGTGGGCACTGAAGCTTTCTTT	CASSLQGVGTEAFF
TRBJ1-2	NA	TRBV5-8	15	NA	TGTGCCAGCAGACACTCGGCTGGGGGGGAGGGTGGCTACACCTTC	CASRHSAGGEGGYTF
TRBJ1-1	NA	TRBV19	14	TRBD1	TGTGCCAGTAGTAAGACAGGGGCTGTCACTGAAGCTTTCTTT	CASSKTGAVTEAFF
TRBJ1-3	NA	TRBV19	13	NA	TGTGCCAGTAGTCGGGACTCTGGAAACACCATATATTTT	CASSRDSGNTIYF
TRBJ1-6	NA	TRBV11-2	18	TRBD1	TGTGCCAGCAGCAGTGGTAGGGGGACAGGGGACAAGAATTCACCCCTCCACTTT	CASSSGRGTGDKNSPLHF
TRBJ1-3	NA	TRBV19	16	TRBD1	TGTGCCAGTAGTCCAACCTGGGACAGGGCTGGAAACACCATATATTTT	CASSPTWDRAGNTIYF
TRBJ2-2	NA	TRBV27	16	NA	TGTGCCAGCAGTCCCATCTCCCGGGATCGGGAGAGGGAGCTGTTTTTT	CASSPISRDRERELFF
TRBJ1-1	NA	TRBV7-2	14	NA	TGTGCCAGCAGCAGACGCAGTGTGGGGGGGGAAGCTTTCTTT	CASSRRSVGGEAFF
TRBJ2-5	NA	TRBV5-1	11	NA	TGCGCCAGCAGCTTCTCTGAGACCCAGTACTTC	CASSFSETQYF
TRBJ1-5	NA	TRBV28	14	NA	TGTGCCAGCAGTTTCTTCCGGGGGAATCAGCCCCAGCATTTT	CASSFFRGNQPQHF
TRBJ2-1	few	TRBV2	15	TRBD2	TGTGCCAGCTCGTATCGCGGGAGAGAGTTAAATGAGCAGTTCTTC	CASSYRGRELNEQFF
TRBJ2-1	NA	TRBV7-9	18	TRBD2	TGTGCCAGCAGCCAAGGACTAGCGGGAGGGCCCTCCTACAATGAGCAGCTCTTC	CASSQGLAGGPSYNEQLF
TRBJ1-1	NA	TRBV6-1	12	NA	TGTGCCAGCAAGGGGGGGATCACTGAAGCTTTCTTT	CASKGGITEAFF